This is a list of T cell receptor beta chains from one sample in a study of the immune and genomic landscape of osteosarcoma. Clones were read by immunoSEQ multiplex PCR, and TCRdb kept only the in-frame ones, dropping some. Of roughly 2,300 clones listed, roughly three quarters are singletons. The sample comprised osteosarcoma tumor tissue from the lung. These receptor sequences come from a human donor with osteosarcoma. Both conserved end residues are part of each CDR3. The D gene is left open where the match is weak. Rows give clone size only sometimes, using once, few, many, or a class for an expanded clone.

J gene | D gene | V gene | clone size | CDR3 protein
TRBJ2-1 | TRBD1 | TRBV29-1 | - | CSVPGQATYNEQFF
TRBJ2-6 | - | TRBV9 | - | CASSALIGGRDVANVLTF
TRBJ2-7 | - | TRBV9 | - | CASSVWEGGTEQYF
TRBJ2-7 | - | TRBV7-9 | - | CASSNRDGSYEQYF
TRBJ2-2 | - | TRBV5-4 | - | CASSLYYRNTGELFF
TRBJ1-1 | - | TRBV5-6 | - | CASSFFREGTEAFF
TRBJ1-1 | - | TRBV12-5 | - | CASGSQTGLMNTEAFF
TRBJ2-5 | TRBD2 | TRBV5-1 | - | CASSPGLAGQETQYF
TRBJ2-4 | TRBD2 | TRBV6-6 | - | CASRGGGNIQYF
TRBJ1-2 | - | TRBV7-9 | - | CASSFFPPGVSDYGYTF
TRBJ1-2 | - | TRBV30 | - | CAWDRANYGYTF
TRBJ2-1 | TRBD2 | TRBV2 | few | CASSEGLAGDNEQFF
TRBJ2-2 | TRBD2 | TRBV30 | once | CAWAGVVTGELFF
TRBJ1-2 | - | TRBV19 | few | CASSIYSDYGYTF
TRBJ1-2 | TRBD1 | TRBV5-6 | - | CASSFTLRTGGYTF
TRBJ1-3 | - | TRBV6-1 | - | CASSEGGGGGNTIYF
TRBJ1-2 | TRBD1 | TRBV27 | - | CASSLQGANYGYTF
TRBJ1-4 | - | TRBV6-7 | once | CASSYERGVQMSNEKLFF
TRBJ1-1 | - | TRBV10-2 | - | CASSGHSVNTEAFF
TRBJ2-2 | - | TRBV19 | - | CASSIAGNTGELFF
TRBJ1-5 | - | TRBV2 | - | CASSESPLGNQPQHF
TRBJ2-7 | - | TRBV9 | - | CASSVGLAAYEQYF
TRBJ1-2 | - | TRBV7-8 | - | CASRREGVNYGYTF
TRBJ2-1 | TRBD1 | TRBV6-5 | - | CASSLDSGQGWNEQFF
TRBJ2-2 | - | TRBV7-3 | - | CASSLEPGAGELFF
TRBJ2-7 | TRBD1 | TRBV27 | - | CASSVSGTGGWEQYF
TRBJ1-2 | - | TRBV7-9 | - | CASSLLFGQRYGYTF
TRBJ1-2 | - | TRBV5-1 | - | CASSLTGSSNDGYTF
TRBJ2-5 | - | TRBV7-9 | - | CASSLLGAQETQYF
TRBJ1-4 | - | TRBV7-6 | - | CASSSIAGTSNEKLFF
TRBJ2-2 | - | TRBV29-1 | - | CSVERGATGELFF
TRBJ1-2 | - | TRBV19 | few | CASSKQGYGYTF
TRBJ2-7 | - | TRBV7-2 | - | CASSSWSSSYEQYF
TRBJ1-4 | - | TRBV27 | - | CASSRHFTATNEKLFF
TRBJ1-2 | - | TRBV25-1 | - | CASSTSNGINYGYTF
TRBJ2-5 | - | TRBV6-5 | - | CASRRDDKTQYF
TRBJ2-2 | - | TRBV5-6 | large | CASSLGGPGELFF
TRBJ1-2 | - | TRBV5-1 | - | CASSLQGANYGYTF
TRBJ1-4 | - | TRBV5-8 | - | CASSLGQPGEKLFF
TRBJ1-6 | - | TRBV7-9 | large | CASSLPGPNSPLHF
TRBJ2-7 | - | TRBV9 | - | CASSVGLAAYEQYF
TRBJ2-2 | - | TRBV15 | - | CATSRVATGELFF
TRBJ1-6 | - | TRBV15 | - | CATSRDNSPLHF
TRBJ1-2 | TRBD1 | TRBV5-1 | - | CASSLEGADGYTF
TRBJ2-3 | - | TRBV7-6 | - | CASSLAVRGTDTQYF
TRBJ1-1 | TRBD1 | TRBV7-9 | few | CASIETYLDRGRGAFF
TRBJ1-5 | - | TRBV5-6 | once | CASSFGGLDQPQHF
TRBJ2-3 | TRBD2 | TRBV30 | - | CAWSSLAGGGDTQYF
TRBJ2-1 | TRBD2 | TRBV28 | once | CASSSAGGGQNEQFF
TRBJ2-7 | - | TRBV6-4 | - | CASRHSYEQYF
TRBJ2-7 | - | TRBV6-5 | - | CASSYSGHRDEQYF
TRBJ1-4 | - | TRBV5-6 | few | CASSFVDIGEKLFF
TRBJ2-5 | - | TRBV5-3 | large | CARSAASQETQYF
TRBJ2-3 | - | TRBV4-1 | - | CASSPTLPLQRRTDTQYF